This TCR beta chain was identified in a study of regulatory T cells in long-lasting Graves disease (dated by TCRdb to the early 2020s). For context, the study as a whole: Antithyroid drugs had been taken for less than 3 months by newly diagnosed Graves' disease patients. Persistent Graves' disease patients were compared with newly diagnosed Graves' disease patients by peripheral blood TCR sequencing and RNA sequencing. The study was registered as a clinical trial and conducted in China. TCR sequencing covered some 13 persistent and roughly 20 newly diagnosed Graves' disease patients, 33 samples in total.

This clonotype was seen ten or more times. Its antigen is unknown. Base qualities are not at hand, and no much larger clone is one base apart. The time point label, as the study defines it: newly diagnosed GD, antithyroid drugs for less than 3 months. RNA was extracted from PBMCs in TRIzol for both TCR sequencing and RNA sequencing. The diagnosis of Graves' disease was made according to American Thyroid Association guidelines. Patients for the study were recruited at an endocrinology department in Xi'an, China. Each patient gave 9 to 10 milliliters of peripheral blood, collected in an EDTA anticoagulant tube. Ficoll Paque Plus density gradient separation was used to isolate PBMCs, and no additional T cell sorting was done. An Agilent 2100 Bioanalyzer and agarose gel were used to check RNA quality, and a NanoDrop 2000 was used to measure RNA concentration. Receptors were amplified or captured by multiplex PCR. For sequencing, an Illumina HiSeq 4000 was employed. To build TCR beta libraries, CDR3 regions were amplified by Arm-PCR using iRepertoire HTBI primers. Gel purification was performed on PCR products prior to sequencing. The source study handled its data this way. Gene usage analysis of CDR3 amino acid clonotypes relied on the 62 TRBV and 14 TRBJ segments identified across samples. Filtered high-quality paired reads were merged into contigs using COPE and FqMerger. BLAST was used to align contigs to IMGT TRBV, TRBD and TRBJ reference genes, and CDR3 was defined according to IMGT. Highly expanded clones were defined as clonotypes with a frequency above 0.1%. Repertoire diversity was measured by Shannon entropy, and V-J evenness by the Gini coefficient. Clonotypes shared by more than one individual were considered public. The public reads were quality trimmed at Q25 with fastp and then assembled into clones with MiXCR by TCRdb, keeping productive beta chains. Here each entry gathers all rows of one CDR3 protein and keeps the most common genes and DNA. The V and J calls and clone size come from TCRdb's table, not from the authors' own analysis. For this sample the table gives about 430,000 distinct CDR3 sequences, of which roughly 15% were detected only once. The ten largest clonotypes hold roughly 7.7% of the sample.

V sheds 3 bases and J sheds 12 bases, leaving 14 bases between their ends. CDR1 and CDR2 (GTSNPN, SVGIG) derive from the germline V gene (reference sequence). Taken from cysteine to phenylalanine, the CDR3 has 12 residues. Just CDR3 DNA is preserved here, 36 bases in frame from base 1. Beyond this particular receptor, the publication reports: Because the primary lesion, thyroid tissue, could not be accessed, the study looked at peripheral blood alone. Patients with persistent disease shared more public clonotypes (fewer than 3,000) than newly diagnosed patients did (approximately 1,000). Compared with newly diagnosed patients, patients with persistent Graves' disease had lower TCR Shannon entropy and fewer highly expanded clones, which suggests clonal expansion. TRBV28, TRBJ1-2 and TRBJ2-5 were preferentially used in persistent disease, while TRBV20-1 and TRBJ2-1 were favored in newly diagnosed disease. As a limitation, the authors acknowledged that the small sample size may reduce accuracy. Sequencing and analysis were limited to the TCR beta chain.

These records were also assigned to another study, of T cells in Graves' hyperthyroidism and ophthalmopathy. The second publication reports: Stable Graves' hyperthyroidism was defined as the absence of progression to ophthalmopathy over 18 months of follow-up. Hyperthyroidism patients were newly diagnosed, had a disease duration of under 2 months, and were aged 18 to 65 years. Patients with uncontrolled infections, other autoimmune diseases, pregnancy or lactation were excluded. Diagnoses were based on clinical symptoms, serum thyroxine and TRAb, thyroid ultrasound and orbital computed tomography. The first round of RT-PCR for the TCR CDR3 was performed with the HTBI primer set and the Qiagen OneStep RT-PCR kit. Most expanded thyroid clonotypes (frequency above 0.001) were also detected in blood, suggesting blood repertoires may reflect thyroid immune responses. A 13 V-J signature model separated ophthalmopathy from stable hyperthyroidism, with around 90% sensitivity and about 81% specificity in cross-validation and 80%/75% in testing. During validation, the model predicted progression to ophthalmopathy a median of around 7 months ahead of onset, with 60% to 71% sensitivity and 72.22% specificity. To identify TCR V-J signatures that set the groups apart, the researchers used a discovery cohort of 100 patients, made up of around 40 with Graves' ophthalmopathy and about 60 with stable Graves' hyperthyroidism. Prospective prediction of ophthalmopathy was tested in an independent validation cohort of some 20 hyperthyroidism patients and 17 patients who later progressed to ophthalmopathy. For training and testing, the roughly 100 patients in the discovery cohort were randomly divided in a 7:3 ratio. The study also compared thyroid tissue and blood T-cell repertoires from several Graves' hyperthyroidism patients. After blood sampling, hyperthyroidism patients were treated with methimazole at a starting dose of 30 mg daily, and ophthalmopathy patients were treated with high-dose intravenous methylprednisolone. The libraries were constructed in a second round of multiplex PCR and then size-selected and purified. Sequencing of the libraries was done on an Illumina HiSeq2000 using paired-end 100 bp reads. Raw data were processed with SOAPnuke, discarding reads with adapters, uncalled bases, mean Phred below 15, or no exact constant-primer or identifier match. High-quality paired reads were merged using COPE v1.2.5, and each unique nucleotide sequence was defined as a clonotype. MiTCR v1.1 was used to align clonotypes to the IMGT TRBV, TRBD and TRBJ reference segments. Only V-J combinations with frequency above 0.0001, covering 99% to 99.2% of repertoires, were analysed. A TCS score was defined as the ratio between F50 (clonal expansion) and ExV (chaos), using BLOSUM62-based TCRdist between CDR3 peptides within each V-J. Welch's t-statistics and random forest reduced fewer than 550 V-J features to 13, which were used in a naive Bayes classifier (R e1071). Sample size was not statistically predetermined, and blinding of investigators to group allocation was not performed. The paper describes TCR Vbeta CDR3 sequencing of roughly 130 peripheral blood samples, made up of 43 ophthalmopathy patients, 70 to 75 hyperthyroidism patients and about 17 progressor patients.

The source material was peripheral blood mononuclear cells (PBMCs), sampled at new diagnosis, from a patient treated with antithyroid drugs. The receptor chain draws on TRBV30 and TRBJ2-2; matching of 7 bases hints at TRBD2 as the D gene. This clonotype originated in a woman aged 40 to 50 with Graves disease. Donor details come from another sample of the same person, matched by shared clones. CDR3 reads: CAWSGGGVKLFF. The DNA is as follows: TGTGCCTGGAGCGGAGGGGGGGTAAAGCTGTTTTTT.